This TCR beta chain was retrieved from a study of blood T cell repertoires in COVID-19. Overall study context: Sites in the United States, Italy and Spain provided acute and convalescent COVID-19 samples. In each case, the material was cDNA or gDNA derived from T cells, B-cell-depleted T cells, or PBMCs.

Authors' data handling: By means of reference gene primer amplification, nucleated cell counts were estimated. Sequenced by immunoSEQ multiplex PCR; TCRdb stores in-frame clones only, minus some. V, J and clone size derive from that table, while D and trimming were established from the DNA sequence. Of 45,000 to 60,000 clones detected, 80% to 85% appear once; the ten largest clones hold about a tenth. Followed longitudinally, the Seattle patients had been enrolled during active infection. This CDR3 region has 15 residues. V lost 2 bases and J 8 bases, leaving 13 bases between the germline ends. Per germline, CDR1 KGHSH and CDR2 LQKENI.

The source material was peripheral blood. The V call is TRBV18, the J call TRBJ1-6; D is unclear. The clonotype was recovered from a man older than 75 with COVID-19, enrolled during active disease. CDR3 DNA: TGTGCCAGCTCACCAAACCAGGAAGTGGATTCACCCCTCCACTTT. Translation: CASSPNQEVDSPLHF. The entire variable domain, with the rest obtained from reference TRBV18 and TRBJ1-6, is as follows: NAGVMQNPRHLVRRRGQEARLRCSPMKGHSHVYWYRQLPEEGLKFMVYLQKENIIDESGMPKERFSAEFPKEGPSILRIQQVVRGDSAAYFCASSPNQEVDSPLHFGNGTRLTVT.